Listed here is a single TCR beta chain. This sample was taken from a study of blood T cell repertoires in COVID-19. On the study more broadly: COVID-19 samples, acute and convalescent, were from the United States, Italy and Spain. T cells, B-cell-depleted T cells, or PBMCs provided the cDNA or gDNA that served as material.

Original handling: Amplification of reference gene primers provided the estimated nucleated cell counts. Sequenced by immunoSEQ multiplex PCR; TCRdb stores in-frame clones only, minus some. The V and J calls and the clone size are those of that table, but D and trimming were determined from the DNA. The sample gives about 120,000 clones, under 85% of which show up once; approximately 12% is in the top ten. V was clipped by 2 bases and J by 3 bases, with 10 bases between them. This CDR3 spans 15 amino acids. Germline-derived CDR1 and CDR2 are MNHEY and SVGAGI. The TCR sequence derives from a man in his fifties or sixties with acute or convalescent COVID-19. J is TRBJ1-4 and V is TRBV6-5; D ambiguous. The sample consisted of peripheral blood. CDR3 residues: CASSYGHPANEKLFF. The CDR3 bases are TGTGCCAGCAGTTACGGGCACCCCGCTAATGAAAAACTGTTTTTT.